What follows is one TCR beta chain and its context. Original processing notes: The assay estimated nucleated cells by amplifying reference gene primers. Assay: immunoSEQ multiplex PCR; the TCRdb copy retains only in-frame clones and omits some. From that table come the V and J calls and clone size; the DNA was used to work out D and trimming. The sample comprises about 280,000 clones, around 90% of which are singletons, and approximately 2.2% rests with the top ten. V lost 0 bases, J lost 3 bases, and 7 bases lay in between. Germline-derived CDR1 and CDR2 are SGHRS and YFSETQ. The CDR3 runs to 14 residues. This specimen comes from a study of blood T cell repertoires in COVID-19. About the research overall: Acute and convalescent COVID-19 samples came from the United States, Italy and Spain. The cDNA or gDNA used as material had been derived from T cells, B-cell-depleted T cells, or PBMCs.

The rearrangement uses TRBV5-1 and TRBJ1-5, with D perhaps TRBD1 (6 bases). Sequenced sample: peripheral blood. The TCR sequence derives from a man aged 50 to 59 with acute or convalescent COVID-19. The CDR3 protein is CASSLDRDNQPQHF. DNA for the CDR3: TGCGCCAGCAGCTTGGACAGGGACAATCAGCCCCAGCATTTT. Combining the CDR3 with reference TRBV5-1 and TRBJ1-5 gives the whole variable domain KAGVTQTPRYLIKTRGQQVTLSCSPISGHRSVSWYQQTPGQGLQFLFEYFSETQRNKGNFPGRFSGRQFSNSRSEMNVSTLELGDSALYLCASSLDRDNQPQHFGDGTRLSIL.